This T cell receptor (beta chain) was sequenced for a study of early T cells in non-severe SARS-CoV-2 infection. Study context: Unsorted whole-blood RNA was sequenced in bulk, leaving chains unpaired.

This clonotype was seen many times. The antigen remains unidentified. Study-wide results and limits: Reliance on VDJdb matching favored anti-spike CD8 responses; private and CD4 specificities were missed.

Individual cDNA molecules each received unique molecular identifiers attached to them. One entry per CDR3 protein, called by TCRdb with MiXCR from the 5' RACE reads. The sample lists around 27,000 distinct CDR3 sequences, around 3% occurring once. CDR3 size: 12 residues. V dropped 2 bases and J dropped 5 bases, with 6 bases sitting between them. Germline values: CDR1 ENHRY, CDR2 SYGVKD. The gene calls are TRBV10-3 and TRBJ2-5, with unresolved D. Sequencing input: whole blood. This clonotype was obtained from an adult who was a healthcare worker with PCR-confirmed SARS-CoV-2 infection or an uninfected control (not recorded which). CDR3 sequence: CAISEPRETQYF. The CDR3 DNA reads TGTGCCATCAGTGAGCCCCGGGAGACCCAGTACTTC.